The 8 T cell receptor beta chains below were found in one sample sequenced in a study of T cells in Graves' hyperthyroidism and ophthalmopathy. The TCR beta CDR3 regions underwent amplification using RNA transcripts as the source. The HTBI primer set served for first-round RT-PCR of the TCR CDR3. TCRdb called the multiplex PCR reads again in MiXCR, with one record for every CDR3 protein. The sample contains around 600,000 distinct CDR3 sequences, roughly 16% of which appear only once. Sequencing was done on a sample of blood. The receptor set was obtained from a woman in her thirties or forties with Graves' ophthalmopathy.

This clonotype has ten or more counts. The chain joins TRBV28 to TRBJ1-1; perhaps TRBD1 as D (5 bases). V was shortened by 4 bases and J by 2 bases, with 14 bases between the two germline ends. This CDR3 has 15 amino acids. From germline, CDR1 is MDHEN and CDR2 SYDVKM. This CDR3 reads CASSSAPGRNTEAFF. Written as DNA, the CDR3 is TGTGCCAGCAGTTCCGCCCCAGGGCGCAACACTGAAGCTTTCTTT. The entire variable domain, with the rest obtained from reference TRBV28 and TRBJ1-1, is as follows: DVKVTQSSRYLVKRTGEKVFLECVQDMDHENMFWYRQDPGLGLRLIYFSYDVKMKEKGDIPEGYSVSREKKERFSLILESASTNQTSMYLCASSSAPGRNTEAFFGQGTRLTVV.

CDR3 DNA: TGTGCCAGCAAAAGGGGCCCCTCAACTAATGAAAAACTGTTTTTT. This sequence encodes CASKRGPSTNEKLFF. The V gene is TRBV12-3 or TRBV12-4, the J gene TRBJ1-4, with D possibly matching TRBD1 (5 bases). V was trimmed by 7 bases and J by 0 bases, leaving 12 bases between them. CDR3 length: 15 amino acids.

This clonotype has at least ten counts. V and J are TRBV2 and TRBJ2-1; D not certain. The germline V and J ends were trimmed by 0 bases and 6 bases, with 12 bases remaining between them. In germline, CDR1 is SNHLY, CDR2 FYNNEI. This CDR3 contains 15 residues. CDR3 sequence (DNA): TGTGCCAGCAGTGAAGCAACGGTCCCGACCAATGAGCAGTTCTTC. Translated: CASSEATVPTNEQFF.

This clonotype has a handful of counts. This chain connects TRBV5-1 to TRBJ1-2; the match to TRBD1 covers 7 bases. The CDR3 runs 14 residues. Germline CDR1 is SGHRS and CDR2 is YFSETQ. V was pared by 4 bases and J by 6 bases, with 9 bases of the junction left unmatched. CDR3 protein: CASSTAPDRDGYTF. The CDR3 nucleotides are TGCGCCAGCAGCACCGCCCCCGACAGGGATGGCTACACCTTC.

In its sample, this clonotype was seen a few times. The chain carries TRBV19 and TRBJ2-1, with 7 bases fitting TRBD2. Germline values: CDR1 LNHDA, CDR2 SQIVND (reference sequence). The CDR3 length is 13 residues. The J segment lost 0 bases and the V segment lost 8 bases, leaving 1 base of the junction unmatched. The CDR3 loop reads CASGLGSYNEQFF. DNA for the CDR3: TGTGCCAGTGGACTAGGCTCCTACAATGAGCAGTTCTTC. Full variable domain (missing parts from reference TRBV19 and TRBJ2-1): DGGITQSPKYLFRKEGQNVTLSCEQNLNHDAMYWYRQDPGQGLRLIYYSQIVNDFQKGDIAEGYSVSREKKESFPLTVTSAQKNPTAFYLCASGLGSYNEQFFGPGTRLTVL.

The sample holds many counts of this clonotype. The DNA for the CDR3 is TGCGCCAGCAGCTCCGATTCGGCCTCCTACAATGAGCAGTTCTTC. It yields the protein CASSSDSASYNEQFF. The chain uses TRBV4-1 and TRBJ2-1; D unclear. CDR3 length: 15 amino acids. Germline V gene sequence: CDR1 MGHRA, CDR2 YSYEKL. V was trimmed by 5 bases and J by 0 bases, leaving 11 bases between them.

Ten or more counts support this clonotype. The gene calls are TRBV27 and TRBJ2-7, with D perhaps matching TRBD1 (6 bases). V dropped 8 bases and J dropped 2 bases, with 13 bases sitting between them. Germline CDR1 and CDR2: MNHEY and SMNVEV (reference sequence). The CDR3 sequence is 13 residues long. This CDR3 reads CASARTDPYEQYF. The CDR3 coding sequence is TGTGCCAGCGCTCGGACAGATCCCTACGAGCAGTACTTC.

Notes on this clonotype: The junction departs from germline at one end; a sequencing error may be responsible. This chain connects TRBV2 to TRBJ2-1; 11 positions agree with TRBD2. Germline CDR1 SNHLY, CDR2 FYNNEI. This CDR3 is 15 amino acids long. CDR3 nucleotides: TGTGCCACCAGTGGATCACTAGCGGGAGTAAGTGAGCAGTTCTTC. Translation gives CATSGSLAGVSEQFF.